This is a list of T cell receptor beta chains from one sample in a study of T cell repertoires in cytomegalovirus infection. Via MiXCR, TCRdb re-called the reads, giving one row per CDR3 protein. The top ten clones hold around 3.1% of a sample with some 200,000 distinct CDR3 sequences, about 20% of them seen once. The specimen sequenced was PBMCs. These receptor sequences come from a human donor in good health (CMV status not recorded). Some clones in this sample may be carry-over from other donors' samples. Each CDR3 is given with its conserved first and last residue. D genes are given only for firm matches. The size entry is marked missing in some rows and otherwise reads once, few, many or a size class.

D	V	J	size	CDR3	DNA
TRBD1	TRBV7-2	TRBJ1-6	many	CASSLNLGGTANSPLHF	TGTGCCAGCAGCTTAAATCTGGGCGGGACAGCGAATTCACCCCTCCACTTT
TRBD2	TRBV6-5	TRBJ2-2	few	CASRGAGEGWELFF	TGTGCCAGCAGGGGAGCGGGAGAGGGCTGGGAGCTGTTTTTT
.	TRBV2	TRBJ2-3	.	CASSEGLNPTDTQYF	TGTGCCAGCAGTGAAGGACTTAACCCTACAGATACGCAGTATTTT
TRBD1	TRBV14	TRBJ2-2	.	CASSQRDRGTGELFF	TGTGCCAGCAGCCAGCGGGACAGGGGAACCGGGGAGCTGTTTTTT
TRBD2	TRBV6-2/TRBV6-3	TRBJ2-3	few	CASSYSKGTAGGPHGTQYF	TGTGCCAGCAGTTACTCGAAGGGAACAGCGGGAGGGCCCCACGGTACGCAGTATTTT
.	TRBV23-1	TRBJ2-1	few	CASSQKPRSSYNEQFF	TGCGCCAGCAGTCAAAAGCCCAGGAGCTCCTACAATGAGCAGTTCTTC
.	TRBV7-9	TRBJ1-2	.	CASSFDGGTNYGYTF	TGTGCCAGCAGCTTCGATGGTGGGACTAACTATGGCTACACCTTC
TRBD1	TRBV2	TRBJ2-1	many	CASSLDRAEQFF	TGTGCCAGCAGTCTAGACAGGGCTGAGCAGTTCTTC
.	TRBV10-3	TRBJ2-3	many	CAISESLPATDTQYF	TGTGCCATCAGTGAGTCGTTGCCCGCGACAGATACGCAGTATTTT
.	TRBV7-9	TRBJ2-7	few	CATAGYEQYF	TGTGCCACCGCAGGCTACGAGCAGTACTTC
TRBD1	TRBV5-1	TRBJ2-1	.	CASSFEGRGNEQFF	TGCGCCAGCAGCTTCGAGGGCAGGGGGAATGAGCAGTTCTTC
.	TRBV12-3/TRBV12-4	TRBJ2-6	many	CAVGRTGETGANVLTF	TGTGCCGTAGGAAGGACGGGGGAAACTGGGGCCAACGTCCTGACTTTC
TRBD1	TRBV7-2	TRBJ1-2	many	CASSSDRVGAYTF	TGTGCCAGCAGCTCAGACAGGGTTGGCGCCTACACCTTC
.	TRBV7-2	TRBJ1-5	many	CASSLERSNQPQHF	TGTGCCAGCAGCTTAGAGAGAAGCAATCAGCCCCAGCATTTT
.	TRBV23-1	TRBJ2-3	.	CASPVSTDTQYF	TGCGCCAGCCCCGTGAGCACAGATACGCAGTATTTT
.	TRBV12-3/TRBV12-4	TRBJ1-2	.	CASSGRQDSSFGYTF	TGTGCCAGCAGTGGGAGGCAGGACAGCTCCTTCGGCTACACCTTC
.	TRBV5-4	TRBJ2-2	.	CASSLDGGSNTGELFF	TGTGCCAGCAGCTTGGACGGCGGATCGAACACCGGGGAGCTGTTTTTT
TRBD1	TRBV7-2	TRBJ1-2	many	CASSLKGTGANYGYTF	TGTGCCAGCAGCTTAAAGGGGACAGGAGCAAACTATGGCTACACCTTC
TRBD1	TRBV6-2/TRBV6-3	TRBJ2-1	.	CATLDRAKYNEQFF	TGTGCCACCTTGGACAGGGCAAAATACAATGAGCAGTTCTTC
TRBD1	TRBV4-3	TRBJ1-1	.	CASSHGQGNTEAFF	TGCGCCAGCAGCCATGGACAGGGGAACACTGAAGCTTTCTTT
.	TRBV29-1	TRBJ2-7	.	CSVSGSNYEQYF	TGCAGCGTTTCGGGGTCAAACTACGAGCAGTACTTC
.	TRBV12-3/TRBV12-4	TRBJ1-3	few	CASMRQVGNTIYF	TGTGCCAGCATGCGACAGGTCGGAAACACCATATATTTT